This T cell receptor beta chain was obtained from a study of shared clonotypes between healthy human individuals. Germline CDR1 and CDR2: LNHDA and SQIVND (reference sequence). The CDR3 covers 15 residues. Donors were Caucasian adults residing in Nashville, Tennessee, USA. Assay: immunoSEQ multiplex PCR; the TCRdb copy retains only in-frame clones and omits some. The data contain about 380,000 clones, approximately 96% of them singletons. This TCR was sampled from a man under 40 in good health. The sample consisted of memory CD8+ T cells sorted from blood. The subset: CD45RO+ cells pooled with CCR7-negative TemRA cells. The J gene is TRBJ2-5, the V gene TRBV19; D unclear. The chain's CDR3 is CAPSTPQLTQETQYF. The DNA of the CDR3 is TGTGCTCCCTCGACGCCCCAGCTCACCCAAGAGACCCAGTACTTC.